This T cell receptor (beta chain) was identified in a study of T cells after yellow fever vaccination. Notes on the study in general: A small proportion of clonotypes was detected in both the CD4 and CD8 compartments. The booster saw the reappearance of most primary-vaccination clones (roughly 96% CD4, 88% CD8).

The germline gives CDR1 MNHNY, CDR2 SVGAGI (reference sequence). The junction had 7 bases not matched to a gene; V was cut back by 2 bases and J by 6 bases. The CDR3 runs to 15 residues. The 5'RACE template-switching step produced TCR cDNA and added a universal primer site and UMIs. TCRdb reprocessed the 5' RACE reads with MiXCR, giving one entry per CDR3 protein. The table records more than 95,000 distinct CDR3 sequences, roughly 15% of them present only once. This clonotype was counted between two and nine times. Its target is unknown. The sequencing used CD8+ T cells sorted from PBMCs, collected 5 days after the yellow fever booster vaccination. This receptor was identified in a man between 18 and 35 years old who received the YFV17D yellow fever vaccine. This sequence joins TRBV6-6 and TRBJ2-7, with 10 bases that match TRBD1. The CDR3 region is CASSYTGTGDFEQYF. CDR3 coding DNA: TGTGCCAGCAGTTACACCGGGACAGGGGATTTCGAGCAGTACTTC.